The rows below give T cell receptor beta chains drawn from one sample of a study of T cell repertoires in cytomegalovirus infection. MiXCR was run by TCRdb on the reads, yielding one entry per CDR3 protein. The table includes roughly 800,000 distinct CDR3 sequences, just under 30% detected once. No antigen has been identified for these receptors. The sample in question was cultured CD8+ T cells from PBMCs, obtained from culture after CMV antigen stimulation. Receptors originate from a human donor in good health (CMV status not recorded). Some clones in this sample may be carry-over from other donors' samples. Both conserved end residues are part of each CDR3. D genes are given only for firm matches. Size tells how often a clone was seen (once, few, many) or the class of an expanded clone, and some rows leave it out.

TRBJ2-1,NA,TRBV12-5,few,CASGLGKNEQFF,TGTGCTAGTGGTTTGGGGAAGAATGAGCAGTTCTTC
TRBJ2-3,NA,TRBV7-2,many,CASSLAGEADTQYF,TGTGCCAGCAGCTTAGCAGGGGAAGCAGATACGCAGTATTTT
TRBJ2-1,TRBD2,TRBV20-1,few,CSARDPGSGGYNEQFF,TGCAGTGCTAGAGACCCCGGGAGCGGGGGCTACAATGAGCAGTTCTTC
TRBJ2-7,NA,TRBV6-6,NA,CASSYAKTGTEWGEQYF,TGTGCCAGCAGTTACGCGAAAACAGGGACTGAATGGGGCGAGCAGTACTTC
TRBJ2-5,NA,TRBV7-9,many,CASSFPDRVGETQYF,TGTGCCAGCAGCTTCCCCGACAGAGTGGGGGAGACCCAGTACTTC
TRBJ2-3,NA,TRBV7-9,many,CASSLGDKAQYF,TGTGCCAGCAGCTTAGGGGACAAGGCGCAGTATTTT
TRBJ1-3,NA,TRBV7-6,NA,CASSSRGRQGKGNTIYF,TGTGCCAGCAGCTCCAGAGGTCGGCAGGGGAAAGGAAACACCATATATTTT
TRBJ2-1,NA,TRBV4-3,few,CASSQESAWGNEQFF,TGCGCCAGCAGCCAAGAGTCAGCGTGGGGGAATGAGCAGTTCTTC
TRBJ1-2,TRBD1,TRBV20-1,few,CSARDGDRSGGYTF,TGCAGTGCTAGAGATGGGGACAGGAGCGGTGGCTACACCTTC
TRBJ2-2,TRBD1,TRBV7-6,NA,CASSRGTGVNTGELFF,TGTGCCAGCAGCCGCGGGACAGGGGTGAACACCGGGGAGCTGTTTTTT
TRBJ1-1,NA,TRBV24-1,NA,CATSEAGLDEAFF,TGTGCCACCAGTGAGGCGGGCCTCGATGAAGCTTTCTTT
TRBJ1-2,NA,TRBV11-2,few,CASSSPRFYGYTF,TGTGCCAGCAGCTCGCCGAGATTCTATGGCTACACCTTC
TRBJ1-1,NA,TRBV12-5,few,CASGLSDTQTEAFF,TGTGCTAGTGGTTTGTCGGACACCCAGACTGAAGCTTTCTTT
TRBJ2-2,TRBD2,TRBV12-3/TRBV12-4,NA,CASSLASGGPGTGELFF,TGTGCCAGCAGTTTGGCTAGCGGGGGCCCTGGGACCGGGGAGCTGTTTTTT
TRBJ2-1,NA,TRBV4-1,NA,CASSQPDLGQFF,TGCGCCAGCAGCCAACCGGACCTCGGTCAGTTCTTC
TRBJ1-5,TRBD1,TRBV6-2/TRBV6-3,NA,CASSPDRGLVQPQHF,TGTGCCAGCAGCCCTGACAGGGGGCTCGTACAGCCCCAGCATTTT
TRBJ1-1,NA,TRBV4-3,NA,CASSQAVWVEGNTEAFF,TGCGCCAGCAGCCAAGCGGTATGGGTAGAGGGGAACACTGAAGCTTTCTTT
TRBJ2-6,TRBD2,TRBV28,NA,CASRAPLGLAGPGANVLTF,TGTGCCAGCCGCGCACCACTGGGACTAGCGGGTCCTGGGGCCAACGTCCTGACTTTC